This TCR beta chain originates from a study of OX40 agonist ivuxolimab in advanced cancers. The wider study: People who had prior anti-PD-1, anti-PD-L1 or anti-CTLA-4 therapy could take part, and 40% had some.

The table came from immunoSEQ multiplex PCR; TCRdb's copy has only in-frame clones and leaves some out. There are under 150,000 clones in the sample; 80% to 90% occur only once, and around 0.53% lies in the top ten. Autoimmune disease history or systemic immunosuppression meant exclusion. V lost 1 base, J lost 7 bases, and 9 bases stayed unmatched. The CDR3 totals 16 residues. Germline V gives CDR1 SGHTA, CDR2 FQGNSA. Study results and caveats: CD4+ and CD8+ blood T cells expanded clonally by week 6 at 0.1 to 3.0 mg/kg.

Of note for this clone: Its antigen is currently unknown.

The source was CD4+ or CD8+ T cells sorted from blood, collected in a trial of the OX40 agonist ivuxolimab. The V call is TRBV7-2, the J call TRBJ2-5, with 10 nucleotides matching TRBD2. This receptor was taken from an adult with an advanced solid tumor such as melanoma, head and neck, liver or kidney cancer. The CDR3 coding sequence is TGTGCCAGCAGCTTAGTGGCTAGCGGGGGATCGGGGACCCAGTACTTC. Its translation is CASSLVASGGSGTQYF.